This entry features one TCR beta chain sequence. Clones were sequenced by immunoSEQ multiplex PCR, and TCRdb holds only the in-frame ones, with some missing. The table lists tens of thousands of clones, over 90% of them singletons, with over 0.2% in the top ten. This specimen comes from a study of technical replicates of blood from a few donors. Germline values: CDR1 SGHRS, CDR2 YFSETQ. The CDR3 extends over 17 amino acids. Trimming took 0 bases from V and 0 from J, leaving 14 bases between them. Sample: T cells isolated from PBMCs. V is TRBV5-1 and J is TRBJ2-3, with a tentative D call TRBD2 (6 bases). This receptor was identified in a human donor in good health. The CDR3 loop is CASSLVSRGSSTDTQYF. The CDR3 nucleotides read TGCGCCAGCAGCTTGGTCAGTCGGGGGTCTAGCACAGATACGCAGTATTTT.